Listed below are T cell receptor beta chains from one sample, sequenced in a study of cytomegalovirus exposure and HLA in healthy donors. Generated by immunoSEQ multiplex PCR, the TCRdb table keeps only in-frame clones and is missing some. The data contain about 180,000 clones, around nine tenths of them singletons. Sequenced input: PBMCs. The receptors come from a young woman in good health and CMV-seronegative. CDR3s include the opening cysteine and the closing phenylalanine or tryptophan. The order of the fields is V gene, J gene, clone size, D gene, CDR3 DNA, CDR3 protein. A D gene is named only where the DNA matches it firmly. Size is omitted from some rows. Given values are once, few, many or a class for expanded clones.

TRBV29-1	TRBJ1-5	NA	TRBD1	TGCAGCGACCCGGGGCCCGACAGGGGGCGGAGGAGAGGTTGCAATCAGCCCCAGCATTTT	CSDPGPDRGRRRGCNQPQHF
TRBV7-9	TRBJ2-7	NA	TRBD1	TGTGCCAGCAGCTCTCGACAGGGGAGTTTAGGCGAGCAGTACTTC	CASSSRQGSLGEQYF
TRBV29-1	TRBJ2-1	NA	NA	TGCAGCGTTGTACCCCACGGCAATGAGCAGTTCTTC	CSVVPHGNEQFF
TRBV7-8	TRBJ2-7	NA	TRBD1	TGTGCCAGCAGCCCAAATCGGGACAGGGGGCTTCGAGAGCAGTACTTC	CASSPNRDRGLREQYF
TRBV19	TRBJ1-2	once	NA	TGTGCCAGTAGTATAGCCGGACTGGGTGGCTACACCTTC	CASSIAGLGGYTF
TRBV19	TRBJ2-5	NA	TRBD2	TGTGCCAGTACCCCACGTGGACTAGCAGAGGGAGAGACCCAGTACTTC	CASTPRGLAEGETQYF
TRBV27	TRBJ2-1	NA	TRBD2	TGTGCCAGCAGTTCTATTGGGTGGCGGGGGGGCCCCTACAATGAGCAGTTCTTC	CASSSIGWRGGPYNEQFF
TRBV19	TRBJ1-1	NA	NA	TGTGCCAGTAGCCGGGGAGGGGGGAACACTGAAGCTTTCTTT	CASSRGGGNTEAFF
TRBV4-2	TRBJ2-1	NA	TRBD2	TGTGCCAGCAGCCAATTAGCGGGGGGACCCTACAATGAGCAGTTCTTC	CASSQLAGGPYNEQFF
TRBV4-1	TRBJ1-1	NA	NA	TGCGCCAGCAGCCAAGGCGGGGAGAACACTGAAGCTTTCTTT	CASSQGGENTEAFF
TRBV19	TRBJ2-5	NA	TRBD2	TGTGCCAGTAGTAAGTCTAGCGGGGGGTCAGAGACCCAGTACTTC	CASSKSSGGSETQYF
TRBV6-6	TRBJ1-4	NA	NA	TGTGCCAGCCTCGGGTCACCCGCAACTAATGAAAAACTGTTTTTT	CASLGSPATNEKLFF
TRBV5-8	TRBJ1-2	NA	TRBD1	TGTGCCAGCAGCTTCACAGGGGTTTTGAACTATGGCTACACCTTC	CASSFTGVLNYGYTF
TRBV10-3	TRBJ2-7	NA	TRBD2	TGTGCCATCAGCAACAGCGGGGGGGCGGACGAGCAGTACTTC	CAISNSGGADEQYF
TRBV14	TRBJ1-1	NA	NA	TGTGCCAGCAGCCGGGGATTAGGGACAACGTTGAACACTGAAGCTTTCTTT	CASSRGLGTTLNTEAFF
TRBV6-1	TRBJ1-6	NA	TRBD1	TGTGCCAGCGGCCGGACAGGTTACTATAATTCACCCCTCCACTTT	CASGRTGYYNSPLHF
TRBV6-6	TRBJ2-2	NA	NA	TGTGCCAGCAGCCCACAGGGATACACCGGGGAGCTGTTTTTT	CASSPQGYTGELFF